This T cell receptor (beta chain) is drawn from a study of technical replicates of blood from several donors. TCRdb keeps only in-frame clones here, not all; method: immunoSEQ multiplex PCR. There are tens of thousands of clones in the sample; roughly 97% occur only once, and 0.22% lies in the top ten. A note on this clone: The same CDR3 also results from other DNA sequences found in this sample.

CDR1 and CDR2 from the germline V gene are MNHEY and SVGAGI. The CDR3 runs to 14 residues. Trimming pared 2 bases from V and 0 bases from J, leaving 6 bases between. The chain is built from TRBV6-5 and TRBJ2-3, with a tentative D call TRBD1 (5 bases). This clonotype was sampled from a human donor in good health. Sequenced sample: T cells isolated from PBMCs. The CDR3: CASSYRGSTDTQYF. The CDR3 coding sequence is TGTGCCAGCAGTTACAGGGGAAGCACAGATACGCAGTATTTT.